These 27 T cell receptor beta chains share one sample of origin, sequenced in a study of PD-1 and CTLA-4 blockade in melanoma. Measured with immunoSEQ multiplex PCR; TCRdb has only the in-frame clones, and not every one. Of some 33,000 clones listed, about 88% are singletons. The specimen comprised CD8+ T cells from peripheral blood, sampled from a patient given anti-PD-1 treatment. The source is a human donor with melanoma.

The chain links TRBV30 to TRBJ1-5; D remains unclear. Trimming removed 0 bases from V and 7 bases from J, with 7 bases in between. Germline CDR1 is GTSNPN and CDR2 is SVGIG (reference sequence). The CDR3 extends over 12 amino acids. The CDR3 nucleotides are TGTGCCTGGAGTGTCCGGGGACAGCCCCAGCATTTT. This translates into CAWSVRGQPQHF.

This clone occurred a few times. The V and J genes are TRBV7-8 and TRBJ2-7; the D is unclear. The germline gives CDR1 SGHVS, CDR2 FQNEAQ. The CDR3 loop spans 15 amino acids. The V end was cut by 1 base, the J end by 5 bases, with 15 bases between. As DNA, the CDR3 is TGTGCCAGCAGCTTAGGCGTACCTTCTGACGACGAGCAGTACTTC. This gives the protein CASSLGVPSDDEQYF. The complete variable domain, with remaining parts taken from reference TRBV7-8 and TRBJ2-7, reads GAGVSQSPRYKVAKRGQDVALRCDPISGHVSLFWYQQALGQGPEFLTYFQNEAQLDKSGLPSDRFFAERPEGSVSTLKIQRTQQEDSAVYLCASSLGVPSDDEQYFGPGTRLTVT.

DNA of the CDR3: TGTGCCAGTAGTGGCCCCCTCACGTATGGCCGGACGAATCAGCCCCAGCATTTT. Translation gives CASSGPLTYGRTNQPQHF. The rearrangement links TRBV19 to TRBJ1-5, with D uncertain. The length of the CDR3 is 18 residues. Trimming stripped 5 bases from V and 4 bases from J, with 24 bases between. From germline, CDR1 is LNHDA and CDR2 SQIVND (reference sequence).

This chain links TRBV6-5 with TRBJ1-1, with D perhaps matching TRBD1 (6 bases). This CDR3 is built from 15 residues. V lost 5 bases and J 0 bases, leaving 13 bases between the germline ends. Germline V gene data show CDR1 as MNHEY and CDR2 as SVGAGI. CDR3 loop: CASSLVRTVNTEAFF. Written as DNA, the CDR3 is TGTGCCAGCAGTCTAGTGCGGACAGTGAACACTGAAGCTTTCTTT.

J is TRBJ2-5 and V is TRBV7-2, with 11 bases identical to TRBD1. This CDR3 region has 16 residues. Germline V gives CDR1 SGHTA, CDR2 FQGNSA. The V gene end was trimmed by 5 bases and the J gene end by 6 bases; junction bases not matched to a gene: 11. The CDR3 sequence is CASSNLGQGAEKTQYF. In nucleotides, the CDR3 is TGTGCCAGCAGCAACCTCGGACAGGGGGCGGAGAAGACCCAGTACTTC. Filled out from reference TRBV7-2 and TRBJ2-5, the complete variable domain reads GAGVSQSPSNKVTEKGKDVELRCDPISGHTALYWYRQSLGQGLEFLIYFQGNSAPDKSGLPSDRFSAERTGGSVSTLTIQRTQQEDSAVYLCASSNLGQGAEKTQYFGPGTRLLVL.

This chain's CDR3 is CASSFFPQGSQPQHF. The DNA for the CDR3 is TGTGCCAGCAGTTTTTTTCCGCAGGGGAGTCAGCCCCAGCATTTT. V is TRBV28 and J is TRBJ1-5, with a weak D call TRBD1 (6 bases). V was pared by 3 bases and J by 6 bases, with 15 bases between. The CDR3 sequence is 15 residues long. Germline CDR1 and CDR2: MDHEN and SYDVKM. The full variable domain, its missing parts supplied by reference TRBV28 and TRBJ1-5, is DVKVTQSSRYLVKRTGEKVFLECVQDMDHENMFWYRQDPGLGLRLIYFSYDVKMKEKGDIPEGYSVSREKKERFSLILESASTNQTSMYLCASSFFPQGSQPQHFGDGTRLSIL.

The V and J genes are TRBV6-5 and TRBJ1-4; possibly TRBD1 for D (5 bases). Germline V CDR1 and CDR2: MNHEY, SVGAGI. V gave up 7 bases and J gave up 8 bases, with 17 bases separating them. This CDR3 has 14 residues. The CDR3 bases are TGTGCCAGCATGCGACGAGGGGCGCAGGAAAAACTGTTTTTT. Translation gives CASMRRGAQEKLFF.

The table lists this clone with a few counts. This chain joins TRBV10-1 and TRBJ1-2; 7 bases agree with TRBD1. The germline gives CDR1 WNHNN, CDR2 SYGVQD (reference sequence). V gave up 5 bases and J gave up 8 bases; unmatched junction bases: 11. CDR3 length: 14 amino acids. The CDR3 here is CASSSSRDSRGYTF. In DNA, the CDR3 is TGCGCCAGCAGTTCCTCCCGGGACAGTAGAGGCTACACCTTC.

The chain is built from TRBV6-1 and TRBJ1-1; weak D call: TRBD1 (5 bases). Germline CDR1 and CDR2: MNHNS and SASEGT. This CDR3 has 13 residues. The ends were cut back, 3 bases at V and 7 bases at J, with 12 bases in the middle. The CDR3 region is CASSEVRDGEAFF. The CDR3 bases are TGTGCCAGCAGTGAGGTCCGGGACGGTGAAGCTTTCTTT.

The rearrangement uses TRBV27 and TRBJ2-2; 13 bases align to TRBD2. J lost 1 base, V lost 3 bases, and 5 bases had no gene match. CDR1 MNHEY and CDR2 SMNVEV come from the germline V gene (reference sequence). The CDR3 is 18 residues long. The CDR3 region is CASSFTSGGALNTGELFF. CDR3 coding DNA: TGTGCCAGCAGTTTTACTAGCGGGGGGGCCTTGAACACCGGGGAGCTGTTTTTT.

This clone occurred once. V and J are TRBV4-3 and TRBJ1-1; D is possibly TRBD1 (5 bases). Germline assignment: CDR1 LGHNA and CDR2 YSLEER. The V end was cut by 5 bases, the J end by 4 bases, with 14 bases between. The CDR3 has 14 amino acids. The CDR3 sequence: CASSSEGRSTEAFF. The CDR3 DNA is TGCGCCAGCAGCTCCGAGGGGCGTAGCACTGAAGCTTTCTTT.

J is TRBJ1-5 and V is TRBV18; D unresolved. The V and J ends lost 6 bases and 2 bases respectively, with 14 bases between them. The CDR3 is made up of 15 amino acids. CDR1 is KGHSH, CDR2 LQKENI, per germline. Here the CDR3 reads CASSVGGSGNQPQHF. The CDR3 coding sequence is TGTGCCAGCTCCGTAGGAGGGTCTGGCAATCAGCCCCAGCATTTT.

The chain is built from TRBV30 and TRBJ2-1, with 8 bases fitting TRBD2. V lost 2 bases, J lost 14 bases, and 17 bases stayed unmatched. CDR3 size: 15 residues. CDR1 and CDR2 from the germline V gene are GTSNPN and SVGIG (reference sequence). The CDR3 here is CAWSRGGLQKLAEFF. As DNA, the CDR3 is TGTGCCTGGAGTCGGGGGGGACTGCAAAAGCTGGCGGAGTTCTTC.

V is TRBV5-4 and J is TRBJ2-1; 14 bases align to TRBD2. The CDR3 runs 17 residues. Germline CDR1 SGHNT, CDR2 YYREEE (reference sequence). Trimming cost V 4 bases and J 0 bases; bases outside gene matches: 3. For the CDR3, the DNA is TGTGCCAGCAGCCCCGGGACTAGCGGGAGCTCCTACAATGAGCAGTTCTTC. It is translated as CASSPGTSGSSYNEQFF.

The chain links TRBV6-2 or TRBV6-3 to TRBJ1-5; TRBD1 is a possible D gene (5 bases). Looked up from germline, CDR1 is MNHEY and CDR2 is SVGEGT. CDR3 size: 16 residues. Trimming removed 1 base from V and 3 bases from J, with 13 bases in between. CDR3 protein: CASSYWGEAFNQPQHF. The CDR3 coding sequence is TGTGCCAGCAGTTACTGGGGGGAAGCGTTCAATCAGCCCCAGCATTTT.

The chain uses TRBV6-5 and TRBJ2-1; TRBD2 aligns across 10 bases. CDR1 and CDR2 (germline): MNHEY, SVGAGI. CDR3 size: 15 residues. V shed 4 bases, J shed 6 bases, and the junction held 6 bases outside the gene matches. The CDR3 loop is CASSSQAGGLNEQFF. The CDR3 coding sequence is TGTGCCAGCAGTTCCCAAGCGGGGGGGCTCAATGAGCAGTTCTTC.

This chain connects TRBV6-6 to TRBJ1-1; D is unresolved. V dropped 5 bases and J dropped 1 base, with 11 bases sitting between them. The germline CDR1 and CDR2 sequences are MNHNY and SVGAGI (reference sequence). The CDR3 length is 14 residues. The CDR3 reads CASSLGTSNTEAFF. The CDR3 coding sequence is TGTGCCAGCAGTCTCGGAACTTCGAACACTGAAGCTTTCTTT.

This chain connects TRBV2 to TRBJ2-7; 8 nucleotides line up with TRBD1. V lost 3 bases and J lost 0; bases outside the gene matches: 1. Germline CDR1 and CDR2: SNHLY and FYNNEI. This CDR3 is built from 14 residues. The CDR3 DNA follows: TGTGCCAGCAGTGAGGGGACAGGCTCCTACGAGCAGTACTTC. Translated, it gives CASSEGTGSYEQYF.

Comments on this clone: Other DNA sequences in this specimen translate into the identical CDR3. The CDR3 bases are TGTGCCAGCAGCTTAGCGGGAACTGAAGCTTTCTTT. It specifies CASSLAGTEAFF. V gene TRBV7-9 combines with J gene TRBJ1-1; D is unclear. Trimming left V 0 bases short and J 5 bases short, with 4 bases between. Germline assignment: CDR1 SEHNR and CDR2 FQNEAQ (reference sequence). The CDR3 extends over 12 amino acids. The variable domain in full, with the rest retrieved from reference TRBV7-9 and TRBJ1-1, is DTGVSQNPRHKITKRGQNVTFRCDPISEHNRLYWYRQTLGQGPEFLTYFQNEAQLEKSRLLSDRFSAERPKGSFSTLEIQRTEQGDSAMYLCASSLAGTEAFFGQGTRLTVV.

The chain couples TRBV10-3 to TRBJ1-1; D remains ambiguous. There are 12 residues in the CDR3. Deletions cut 6 bases from V and 1 base from J, with 6 bases between. Germline CDR1 and CDR2: ENHRY and SYGVKD. CDR3 region: CAIRGGNTEAFF. CDR3 sequence (DNA): TGTGCCATCAGAGGAGGGAACACTGAAGCTTTCTTT.

The rearrangement uses TRBV7-6 and TRBJ1-1; D unclear. The V end was cut by 1 base, the J end by 1 base, with 10 bases between. Germline V lookup: CDR1 SGHVS, CDR2 FNYEAQ. The CDR3 is made up of 15 amino acids. CDR3 nucleotides: TGTGCCAGCAGCTTAGGTCAGGCGGGGAACACTGAAGCTTTCTTT. Protein sequence: CASSLGQAGNTEAFF.

This sequence joins TRBV5-1 and TRBJ2-1; a weak D match, TRBD1 (5 bases). V was pared by 5 bases and J by 3 bases, with 9 bases between. The CDR3 sequence is 13 residues long. In germline, CDR1 is SGHRS, CDR2 YFSETQ. Here the CDR3 reads CASRIDSYNEQFF. For the CDR3, the DNA is TGCGCCAGCAGAATCGACAGCTACAATGAGCAGTTCTTC.

This clone has only a few counts. The chain has TRBV5-4 and TRBJ2-7; 7 bases are a match to TRBD1. The germline gives CDR1 SGHNT, CDR2 YYREEE (reference sequence). The J segment lost 0 bases and the V segment lost 2 bases, leaving 5 bases of the junction unmatched. The length of the CDR3 is 15 residues. DNA for the CDR3: TGTGCCAGCAGCTTTGAGGGGGCGAGCTCCTACGAGCAGTACTTC. This sequence encodes CASSFEGASSYEQYF.

This chain uses TRBV5-6 with TRBJ2-3, with D uncertain. There are 14 residues in the CDR3. Trimming took 0 bases from V and 0 from J, leaving 5 bases between them. In germline, CDR1 is SGHDT, CDR2 YYEEEE. DNA of the CDR3: TGTGCCAGCAGCTTGGGCAGGAGCACAGATACGCAGTATTTT. It codes for CASSLGRSTDTQYF. Looking up the rest from reference TRBV5-6 and TRBJ2-3 gives the full variable domain: DAGVTQSPTHLIKTRGQQVTLRCSPKSGHDTVSWYQQALGQGPQFIFQYYEEEERQRGNFPDRFSGHQFPNYSSELNVNALLLGDSALYLCASSLGRSTDTQYFGPGTRLTVL.

The chain uses TRBV29-1 and TRBJ1-4; tentative D call: TRBD1 (6 bases). V lost 7 bases and J lost 5, with 11 bases in between. There are 12 residues in the CDR3. Per the germline V gene, CDR1 is SQVTM and CDR2 is ANQGSEA. The CDR3 protein is CSAGQPNEKLFF. The CDR3 DNA is TGCAGCGCGGGACAACCGAATGAAAAACTGTTTTTT.

The chain is built from TRBV19 and TRBJ1-5, with D possibly matching TRBD1 (5 bases). Trimming cost V 8 bases and J 2 bases, with 22 bases left between them. The CDR3 is 17 amino acids. Per the germline V gene, CDR1 is LNHDA and CDR2 is SQIVND (reference sequence). The CDR3 loop is CASSPFLGGIRNQPQHF. CDR3 DNA sequence: TGTGCCAGTTCACCCTTTCTGGGGGGGATACGCAATCAGCCCCAGCATTTT. Drawing the rest from reference TRBV19 and TRBJ1-5, the complete variable domain is DGGITQSPKYLFRKEGQNVTLSCEQNLNHDAMYWYRQDPGQGLRLIYYSQIVNDFQKGDIAEGYSVSREKKESFPLTVTSAQKNPTAFYLCASSPFLGGIRNQPQHFGDGTRLSIL.

The genes are TRBV28 and TRBJ1-5; D unclear. Germline loops: CDR1 MDHEN, CDR2 SYDVKM. CDR3 length equals 13 residues. Trimming removed 5 bases from V and 0 bases from J, with 5 bases in between. The CDR3 DNA follows: TGTGCCAGCAGTGATAATAGCAATCAGCCCCAGCATTTT. It is translated as CASSDNSNQPQHF. Variable domain in full (rest from reference TRBV28 and TRBJ1-5): DVKVTQSSRYLVKRTGEKVFLECVQDMDHENMFWYRQDPGLGLRLIYFSYDVKMKEKGDIPEGYSVSREKKERFSLILESASTNQTSMYLCASSDNSNQPQHFGDGTRLSIL.